A selection of T cell receptor beta chains follows, all from one sample in a study of CD8 T cells in ankylosing spondylitis. TCRdb used MiXCR to reprocess the 5' RACE reads, holding one entry per CDR3 protein. Seen here are 230,000 or so distinct CDR3 sequences, 15% to 20% observed once, and the top ten hold about a third. Sequenced: blood, either unsorted or a sorted T cell fraction (not recorded which). The receptors here all came from a male donor with ankylosing spondylitis or in good health (not recorded which). Each CDR3 is given with its conserved first and last residue. A D gene is named only where the DNA matches it firmly. Clone size is given for some rows only: seen once, a few or many times, or a class if the clone is expanded.

v_call,j_call,d_call,clone_size,cdr3_aa,cdr3_nt
TRBV4-2,TRBJ2-5,-,many,CASSQEGGVGETQYF,TGTGCCAGCAGCCAAGAAGGGGGAGTGGGGGAGACCCAGTACTTC
TRBV20-1,TRBJ1-1,-,many,CSAVRVLNTEAFF,TGCAGCGCCGTAAGGGTTCTGAACACTGAAGCTTTCTTT
TRBV7-3,TRBJ2-3,-,-,CASSLSGVHTDTQYF,TGTGCCAGCAGCTTGTCCGGGGTACACACAGATACGCAGTATTTT
TRBV29-1,TRBJ2-4,-,-,CSVEDLGALGENIQYF,TGCAGCGTTGAAGATCTGGGGGCCCTAGGGGAAAACATTCAGTACTTC
TRBV5-1,TRBJ2-7,-,few,CASSLEWGPSYEQYF,TGCGCCAGCAGCTTGGAGTGGGGCCCTAGCTACGAGCAGTACTTC
TRBV12-3/TRBV12-4,TRBJ2-1,TRBD1,many,CASSPTGGSYNEQFF,TGTGCCAGCAGTCCAACAGGGGGTTCCTACAATGAGCAGTTCTTC
TRBV29-1,TRBJ2-6,-,-,CSAEGDTSSSGANVLTF,TGCAGCGCCGAAGGAGACACGTCCAGCTCTGGGGCCAACGTCCTGACTTTC
TRBV7-9,TRBJ2-1,-,-,CASSQLADNEQFF,TGTGCCAGCAGCCAACTAGCCGACAATGAGCAGTTCTTC
TRBV16,TRBJ2-1,TRBD2,few,CASSLLVSGNNEQFF,TGTGCCAGCAGCCTTTTAGTCAGCGGGAACAATGAGCAGTTCTTC
TRBV29-1,TRBJ2-7,TRBD2,-,CSVNSGVSSYEQYF,TGCAGCGTTAATAGCGGGGTGAGCTCCTACGAGCAGTACTTC
TRBV29-1,TRBJ2-2,-,-,CSGLHTGELFF,TGCAGCGGGCTCCACACCGGGGAGCTGTTTTTT
TRBV4-3,TRBJ2-3,-,-,CASSQERIGLASSTDTQYF,TGCGCCAGCAGCCAAGAAAGGATCGGGCTAGCTTCTAGCACAGATACGCAGTATTTT
TRBV9,TRBJ2-5,-,once,CASSAPLGGQETQYF,TGTGCCAGCAGCGCCCCCTTGGGGGGACAAGAGACCCAGTACTTC
TRBV5-1,TRBJ2-7,-,-,CASTDGGNVGEQYF,TGCGCCAGCACCGATGGGGGGAACGTGGGAGAGCAGTACTTC
TRBV5-4,TRBJ2-5,TRBD2,-,CASRPGREGTQYF,TGTGCCAGCAGGCCGGGACGGGAGGGGACCCAGTACTTC
TRBV12-3/TRBV12-4,TRBJ2-7,-,-,CASSLVGFSYEQYF,TGTGCCAGCAGTTTAGTCGGCTTCTCCTACGAGCAGTACTTC
TRBV12-3/TRBV12-4,TRBJ2-5,-,many,CASSQDRETQYF,TGTGCCAGCAGCCAAGACAGAGAGACCCAGTACTTC
TRBV5-1,TRBJ2-7,-,few,CASSLRSSYEQYF,TGCGCCAGCAGCCTAAGGAGCTCCTACGAGCAGTACTTC
TRBV4-1,TRBJ2-1,-,many,CASSQQSVYNEQFF,TGCGCCAGCAGCCAACAGTCAGTTTACAATGAGCAGTTCTTC
TRBV3-1,TRBJ1-3,-,-,CASSQEEVYGNTIYF,TGTGCCAGCAGCCAAGAGGAGGTTTATGGAAACACCATATATTTT